This T cell receptor beta chain stems from a study of blood T cells in healthy people across ages. Then a second PCR, running roughly 7 to 11 cycles, was carried out with a sample-barcoded 5' primer and a J-beta primer mix. TCRdb redid the calling of the 5' RACE reads with MiXCR, one entry per CDR3 protein. The table lists about 1,500,000 distinct CDR3 sequences, 25% to 30% of them singletons. This clonotype was seen only a few times. CDR1 is SNHLY, CDR2 FYNNEI, per germline. The length of the CDR3 is 13 residues. The V end was cut by 7 bases, the J end by 2 bases, with 10 bases between. Sequenced sample: blood. This receptor was identified in a woman in her 30s in good health. The genes are TRBV2 and TRBJ2-3; D is unresolved. The CDR3 DNA is TGTGCCAGCATGAGACTTGCCACAGATACGCAGTATTTT. This codes for CASMRLATDTQYF. The variable domain in full, completed from reference TRBV2 and TRBJ2-3, reads EPEVTQTPSHQVTQMGQEVILRCVPISNHLYFYWYRQILGQKVEFLVSFYNNEISEKSEIFDDQFSVERPDGSNFTLKIRSTKLEDSAMYFCASMRLATDTQYFGPGTRLTVL.